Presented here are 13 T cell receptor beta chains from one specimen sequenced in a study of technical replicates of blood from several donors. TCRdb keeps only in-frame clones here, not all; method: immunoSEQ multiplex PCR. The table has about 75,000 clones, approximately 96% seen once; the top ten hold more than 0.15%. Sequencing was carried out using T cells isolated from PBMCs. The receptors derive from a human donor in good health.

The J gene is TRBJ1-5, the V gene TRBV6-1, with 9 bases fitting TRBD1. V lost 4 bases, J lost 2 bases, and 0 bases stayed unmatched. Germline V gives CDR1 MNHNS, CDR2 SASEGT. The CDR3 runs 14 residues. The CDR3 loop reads CASSGTGGNQPQHF. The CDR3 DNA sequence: TGTGCCAGCAGTGGGACAGGGGGCAATCAGCCCCAGCATTTT.

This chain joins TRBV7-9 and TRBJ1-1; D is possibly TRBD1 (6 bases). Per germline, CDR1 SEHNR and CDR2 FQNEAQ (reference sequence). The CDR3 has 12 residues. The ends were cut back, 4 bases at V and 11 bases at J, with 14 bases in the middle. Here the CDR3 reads CASSSVGAGAFF. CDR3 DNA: TGTGCCAGCAGCTCGGTGGGGGCAGGGGCTTTCTTT.

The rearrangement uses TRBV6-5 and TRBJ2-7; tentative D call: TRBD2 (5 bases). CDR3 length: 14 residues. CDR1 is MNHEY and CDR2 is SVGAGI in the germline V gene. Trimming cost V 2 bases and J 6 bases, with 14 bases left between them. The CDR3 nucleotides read TGTGCCAGCAGTTACGGGGAGCCGATAGCCGAGCAGTACTTC. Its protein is CASSYGEPIAEQYF.

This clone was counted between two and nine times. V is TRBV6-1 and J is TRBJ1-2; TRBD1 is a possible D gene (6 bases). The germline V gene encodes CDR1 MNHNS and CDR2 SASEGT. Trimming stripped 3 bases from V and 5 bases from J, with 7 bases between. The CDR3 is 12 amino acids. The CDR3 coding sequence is TGTGCCAGCAGTGATACAGGGTATGGCTACACCTTC. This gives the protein CASSDTGYGYTF.

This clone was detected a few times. The CDR3 region is CSVEGGGTNTEAFF. CDR3 coding DNA: TGCAGCGTTGAGGGCGGAGGGACGAACACTGAAGCTTTCTTT. The rearrangement joins TRBV29-1 to TRBJ1-1, with D perhaps matching TRBD1 (5 bases). Between the trimmed V and J ends, which lost 3 bases and 1 base, there was a span of 12 bases. Germline loops: CDR1 SQVTM, CDR2 ANQGSEA. The CDR3 covers 14 residues.

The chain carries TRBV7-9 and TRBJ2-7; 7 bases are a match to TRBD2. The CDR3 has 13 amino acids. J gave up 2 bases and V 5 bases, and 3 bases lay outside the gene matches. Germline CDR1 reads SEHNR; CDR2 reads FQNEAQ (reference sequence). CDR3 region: CASSPGGTYEQYF. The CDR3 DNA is TGTGCCAGCAGCCCGGGGGGAACCTACGAGCAGTACTTC.

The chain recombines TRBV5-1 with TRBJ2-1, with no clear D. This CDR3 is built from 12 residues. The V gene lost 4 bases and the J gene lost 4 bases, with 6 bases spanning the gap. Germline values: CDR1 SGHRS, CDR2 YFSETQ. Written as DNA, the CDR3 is TGCGCCAGCAGCCTACGGTACAATGAGCAGTTCTTC. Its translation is CASSLRYNEQFF.

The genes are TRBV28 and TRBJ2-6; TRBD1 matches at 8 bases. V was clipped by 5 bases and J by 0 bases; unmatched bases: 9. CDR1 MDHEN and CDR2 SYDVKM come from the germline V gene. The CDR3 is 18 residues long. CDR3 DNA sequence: TGTGCCAGCAGTCCCGGGACAGGATTCCTCTCTGGGGCCAACGTCCTGACTTTC. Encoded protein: CASSPGTGFLSGANVLTF.

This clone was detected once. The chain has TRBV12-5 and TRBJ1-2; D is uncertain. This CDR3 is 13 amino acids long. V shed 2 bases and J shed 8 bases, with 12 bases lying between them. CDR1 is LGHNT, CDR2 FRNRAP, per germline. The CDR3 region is CASGLWRREGYTF. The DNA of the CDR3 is TGTGCTAGTGGTTTGTGGAGACGCGAAGGCTACACCTTC.

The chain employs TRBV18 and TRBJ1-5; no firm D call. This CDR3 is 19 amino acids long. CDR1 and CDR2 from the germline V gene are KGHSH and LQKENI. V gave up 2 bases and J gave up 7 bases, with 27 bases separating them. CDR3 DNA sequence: TGTGCCAGCTCACCATGGCCTGGGAGGTCTAGTTCCGTGGGACAGCCCCAGCATTTT. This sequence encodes CASSPWPGRSSSVGQPQHF.

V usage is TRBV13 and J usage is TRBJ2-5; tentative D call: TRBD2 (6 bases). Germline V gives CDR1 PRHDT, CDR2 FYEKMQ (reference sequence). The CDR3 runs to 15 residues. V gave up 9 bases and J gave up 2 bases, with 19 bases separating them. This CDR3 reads CASLIFGTEQETQYF. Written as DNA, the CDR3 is TGTGCCAGTCTGATCTTCGGGACTGAACAAGAGACCCAGTACTTC.

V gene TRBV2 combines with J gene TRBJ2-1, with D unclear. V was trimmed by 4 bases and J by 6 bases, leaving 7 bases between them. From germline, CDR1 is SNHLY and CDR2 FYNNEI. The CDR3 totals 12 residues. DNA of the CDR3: TGTGCCAGCAGTGGCGCGGCCAATGAGCAGTTCTTC. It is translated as CASSGAANEQFF.

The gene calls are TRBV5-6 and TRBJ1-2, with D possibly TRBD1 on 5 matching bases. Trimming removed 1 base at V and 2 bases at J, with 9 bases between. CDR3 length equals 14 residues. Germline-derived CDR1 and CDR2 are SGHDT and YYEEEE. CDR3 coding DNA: TGTGCCAGCAGCTTGTTCCCAGGGAACTATGGCTACACCTTC. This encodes CASSLFPGNYGYTF.